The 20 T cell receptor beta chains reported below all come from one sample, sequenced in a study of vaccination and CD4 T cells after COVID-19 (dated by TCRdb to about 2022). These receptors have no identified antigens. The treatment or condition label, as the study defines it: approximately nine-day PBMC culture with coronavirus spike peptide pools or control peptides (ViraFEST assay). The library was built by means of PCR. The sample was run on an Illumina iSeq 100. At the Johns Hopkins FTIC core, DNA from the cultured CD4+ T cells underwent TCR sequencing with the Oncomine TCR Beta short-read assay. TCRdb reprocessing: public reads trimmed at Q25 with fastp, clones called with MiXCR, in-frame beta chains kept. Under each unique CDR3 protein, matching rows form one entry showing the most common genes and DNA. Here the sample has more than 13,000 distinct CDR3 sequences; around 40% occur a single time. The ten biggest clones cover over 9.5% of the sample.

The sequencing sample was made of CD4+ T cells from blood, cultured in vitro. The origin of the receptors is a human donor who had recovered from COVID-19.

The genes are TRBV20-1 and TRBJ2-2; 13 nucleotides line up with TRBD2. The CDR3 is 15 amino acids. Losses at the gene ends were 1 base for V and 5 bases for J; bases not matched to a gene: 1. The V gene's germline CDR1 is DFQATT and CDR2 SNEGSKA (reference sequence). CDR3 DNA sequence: TGCAGTGCTAGAGGGGGACTAGCGGGAACCGGGGAGCTGTTTTTT. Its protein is CSARGGLAGTGELFF.

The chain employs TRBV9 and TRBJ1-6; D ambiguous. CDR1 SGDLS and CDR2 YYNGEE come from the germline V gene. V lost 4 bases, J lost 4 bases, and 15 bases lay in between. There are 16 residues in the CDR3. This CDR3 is CASSLSPENYNSPLHF. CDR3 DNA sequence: TGTGCCAGCAGCCTGAGCCCGGAGAATTATAATTCACCCCTCCACTTT.

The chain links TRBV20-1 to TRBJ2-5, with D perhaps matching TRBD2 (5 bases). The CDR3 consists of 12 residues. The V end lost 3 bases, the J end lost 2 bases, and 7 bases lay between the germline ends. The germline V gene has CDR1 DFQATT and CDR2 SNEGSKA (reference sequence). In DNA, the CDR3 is TGCAGTGCTAGGAGAGGGCAAGAGACCCAGTACTTC. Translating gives CSARRGQETQYF.

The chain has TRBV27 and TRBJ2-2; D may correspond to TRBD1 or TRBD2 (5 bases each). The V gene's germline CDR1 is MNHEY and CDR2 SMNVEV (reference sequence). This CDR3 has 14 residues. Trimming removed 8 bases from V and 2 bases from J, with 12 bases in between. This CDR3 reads CASWGFPNTGELFF. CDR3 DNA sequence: TGTGCCAGCTGGGGGTTTCCCAACACCGGGGAGCTGTTTTTT.

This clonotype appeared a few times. The CDR3 nucleotides are TGTGCCACCAGCAGAGATCGGGGCAGGGGAAGGGTAGGCACTGAAGCTTTCTTT. Translated, it gives CATSRDRGRGRVGTEAFF. V usage is TRBV15 and J usage is TRBJ1-1, with a weak D call TRBD1 (6 bases). Germline lookup yields CDR1 LNHNV and CDR2 YYDKDF (reference sequence). The CDR3 length is 18 residues. Trimming shortened V by 0 bases and J by 4 bases, and 21 bases separated the two germline ends. Complete variable domain (other parts from reference TRBV15 and TRBJ1-1): DAMVIQNPRYQVTQFGKPVTLSCSQTLNHNVMYWYQQKSSQAPKLLFHYYDKDFNNEADTPDNFQSRRPNTSFCFLDIRSPGLGDTAMYLCATSRDRGRGRVGTEAFFGQGTRLTVV.

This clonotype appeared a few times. The CDR3 DNA reads as TGTGCCAGCAGCTTAGCGGTCGGCAGGGGCCCCACAGATACGCAGTATTTT. It translates to CASSLAVGRGPTDTQYF. V usage is TRBV7-2 and J usage is TRBJ2-3, with D tentatively TRBD1 (6 bases). The CDR3 is 17 residues long. Germline V gives CDR1 SGHTA, CDR2 FQGNSA. V was trimmed by 0 bases and J by 2 bases, leaving 15 bases between them.

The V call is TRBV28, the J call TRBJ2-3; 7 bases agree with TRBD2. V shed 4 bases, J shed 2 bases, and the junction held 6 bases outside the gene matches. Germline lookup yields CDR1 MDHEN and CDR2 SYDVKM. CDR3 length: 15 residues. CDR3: CASSSWGGLTDTQYF. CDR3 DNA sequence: TGTGCCAGCAGTTCCTGGGGGGGACTCACAGATACGCAGTATTTT. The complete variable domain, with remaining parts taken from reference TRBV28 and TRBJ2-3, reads DVKVTQSSRYLVKRTGEKVFLECVQDMDHENMFWYRQDPGLGLRLIYFSYDVKMKEKGDIPEGYSVSREKKERFSLILESASTNQTSMYLCASSSWGGLTDTQYFGPGTRLTVL.

The CDR3 loop reads CASPTAWGLAGDNEQFF. The CDR3 DNA reads TGTGCCAGTCCGACAGCATGGGGACTAGCGGGAGACAATGAGCAGTTCTTC. The chain couples TRBV7-2 to TRBJ2-1, with TRBD2 matching 14 bases. Germline CDR1 and CDR2: SGHTA and FQGNSA. Trimming removed 9 bases from V and 5 bases from J; junction bases left unmatched: 12. The length of the CDR3 is 17 residues.

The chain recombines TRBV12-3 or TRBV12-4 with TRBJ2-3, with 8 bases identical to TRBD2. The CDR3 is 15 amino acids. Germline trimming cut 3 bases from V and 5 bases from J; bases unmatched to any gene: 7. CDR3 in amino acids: CASSLKGLAGDTQYF. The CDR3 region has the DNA TGTGCCAGCAGTTTGAAAGGACTAGCAGGAGATACGCAGTATTTT.

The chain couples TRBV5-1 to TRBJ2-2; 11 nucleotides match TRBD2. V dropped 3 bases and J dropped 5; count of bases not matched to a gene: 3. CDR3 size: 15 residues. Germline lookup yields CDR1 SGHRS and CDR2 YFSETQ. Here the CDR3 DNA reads TGCGCCAGCAGCTCGCTAGCGGGAGGAACCGGGGAGCTGTTTTTT. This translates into CASSSLAGGTGELFF.

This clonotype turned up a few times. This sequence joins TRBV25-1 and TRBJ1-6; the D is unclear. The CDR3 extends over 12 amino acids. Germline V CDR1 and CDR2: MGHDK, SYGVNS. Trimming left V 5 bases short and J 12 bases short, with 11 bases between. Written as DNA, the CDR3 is TGTGCCAGCAGTAAGCCCGCGCAACCCCTCCACTTT. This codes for CASSKPAQPLHF.

The CDR3 here is CASSPRQGRDRGFYEQYF. The DNA for the CDR3 is TGTGCCAGCAGCCCAAGACAGGGCCGGGACAGGGGGTTCTACGAGCAGTACTTC. The rearrangement links TRBV7-8 to TRBJ2-7; 11 bases align to TRBD1. Germline values: CDR1 SGHVS, CDR2 FQNEAQ. The trim removed 5 bases at V and 3 bases at J, leaving 15 bases unmatched. CDR3 length: 18 amino acids.

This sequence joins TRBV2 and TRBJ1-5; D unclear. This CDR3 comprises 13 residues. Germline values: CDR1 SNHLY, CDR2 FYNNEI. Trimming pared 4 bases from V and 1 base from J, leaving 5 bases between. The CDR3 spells CASSVSSNQPQHF. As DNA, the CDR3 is TGTGCCAGCAGTGTTAGCAGCAATCAGCCCCAGCATTTT.

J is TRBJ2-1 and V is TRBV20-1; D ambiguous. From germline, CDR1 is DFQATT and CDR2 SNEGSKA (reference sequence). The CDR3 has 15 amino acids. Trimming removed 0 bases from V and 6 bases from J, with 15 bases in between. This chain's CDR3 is CSARDLAKPFNEQFF. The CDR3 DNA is TGCAGTGCTAGAGATTTGGCAAAACCATTCAATGAGCAGTTCTTC.

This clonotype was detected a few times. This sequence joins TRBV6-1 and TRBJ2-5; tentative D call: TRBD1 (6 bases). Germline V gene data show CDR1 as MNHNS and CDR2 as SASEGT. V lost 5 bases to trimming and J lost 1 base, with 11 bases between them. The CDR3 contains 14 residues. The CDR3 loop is CASSRQGTQETQYF. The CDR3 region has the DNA TGTGCCAGCAGTCGCCAGGGGACCCAAGAGACCCAGTACTTC.

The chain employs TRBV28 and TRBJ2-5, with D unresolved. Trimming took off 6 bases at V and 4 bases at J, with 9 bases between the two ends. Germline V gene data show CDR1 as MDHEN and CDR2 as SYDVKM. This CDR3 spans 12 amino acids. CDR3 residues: CASSPRGETQYF. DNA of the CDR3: TGTGCCAGCAGCCCCCGCGGAGAGACCCAGTACTTC.

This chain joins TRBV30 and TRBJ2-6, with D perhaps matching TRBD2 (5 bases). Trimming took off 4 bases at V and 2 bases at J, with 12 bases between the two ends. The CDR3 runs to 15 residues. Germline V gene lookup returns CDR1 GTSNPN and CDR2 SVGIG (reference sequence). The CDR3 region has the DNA TGTGCCTGGACTGTCGGGGTGGCTGGGGCCAACGTCCTGACTTTC. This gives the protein CAWTVGVAGANVLTF. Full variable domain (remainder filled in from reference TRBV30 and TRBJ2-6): SQTIHQWPATLVQPVGSPLSLECTVEGTSNPNLYWYRQAAGRGLQLLFYSVGIGQISSEVPQNLSASRPQDRQFILSSKKLLLSDSGFYLCAWTVGVAGANVLTFGAGSRLTVL.

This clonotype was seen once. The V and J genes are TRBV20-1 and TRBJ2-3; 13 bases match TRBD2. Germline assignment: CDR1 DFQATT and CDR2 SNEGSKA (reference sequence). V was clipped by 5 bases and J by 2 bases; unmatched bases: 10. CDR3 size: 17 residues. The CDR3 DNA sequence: TGCAGTGCTCCCCAGGCACTAGCGGGAGGGTACACAGATACGCAGTATTTT. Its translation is CSAPQALAGGYTDTQYF.

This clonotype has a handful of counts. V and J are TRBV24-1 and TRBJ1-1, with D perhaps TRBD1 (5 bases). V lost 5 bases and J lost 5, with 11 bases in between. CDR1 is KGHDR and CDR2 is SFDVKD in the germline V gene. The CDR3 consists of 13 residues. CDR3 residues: CATSVGAGTEAFF. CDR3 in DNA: TGTGCCACCAGTGTAGGGGCTGGAACTGAAGCTTTCTTT.

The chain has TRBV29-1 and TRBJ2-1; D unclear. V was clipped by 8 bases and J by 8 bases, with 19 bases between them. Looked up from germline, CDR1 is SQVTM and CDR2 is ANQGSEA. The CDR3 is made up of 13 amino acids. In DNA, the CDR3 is TGCAGCACCCAGCGAAAGACGATCCATGAGCAGTTCTTC. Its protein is CSTQRKTIHEQFF.